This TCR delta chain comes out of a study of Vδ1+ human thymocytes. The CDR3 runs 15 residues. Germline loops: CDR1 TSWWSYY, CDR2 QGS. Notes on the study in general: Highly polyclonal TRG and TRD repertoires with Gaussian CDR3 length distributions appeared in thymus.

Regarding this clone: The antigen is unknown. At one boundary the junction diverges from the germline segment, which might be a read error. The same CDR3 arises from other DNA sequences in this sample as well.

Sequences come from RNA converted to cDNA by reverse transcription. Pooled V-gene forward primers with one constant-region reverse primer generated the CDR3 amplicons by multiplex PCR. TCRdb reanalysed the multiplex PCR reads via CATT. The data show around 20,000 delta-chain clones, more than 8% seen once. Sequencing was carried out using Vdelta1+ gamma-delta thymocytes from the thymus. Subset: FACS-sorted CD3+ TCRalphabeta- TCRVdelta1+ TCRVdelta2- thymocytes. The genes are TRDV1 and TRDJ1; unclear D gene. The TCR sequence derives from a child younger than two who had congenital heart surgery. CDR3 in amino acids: CALGEQGPNPDKLIF. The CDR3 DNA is TGTGCTCTTGGAGAACAGGGACCCAACCCCGATAAACTCATCTTT.